Shown below are 4 T cell receptor beta chains from a single sample sequenced in a study of spatial heterogeneity in lung cancer. MiXCR was run by TCRdb on the 5' RACE reads, yielding one entry per CDR3 protein. The sample comprises approximately 23,000 distinct CDR3 sequences, about 4.4% of which are singletons, and roughly 9.6% rests with the top ten. Noted time point: sample taken at primary tumor resection. Antigens for these TCRs are unknown. Study-level results: Counts of expanded alpha and beta TCRs within tumors tracked the tumor nonsynonymous mutation count.

Specimen: lung tumor tissue, collected at surgery. The receptors originated from a male donor with early-stage non-small cell lung cancer.

This clonotype was recorded at least ten times. The gene calls are TRBV29-1 and TRBJ2-1; perhaps TRBD2 as D (6 bases). The CDR3 consists of 13 residues. Germline V lookup: CDR1 SQVTM, CDR2 ANQGSEA. V was trimmed by 4 bases and J by 5 bases, leaving 12 bases between them. CDR3 nucleotide sequence: TGCAGCGTTGTAGGCGGGATCAACAATGAGCAGTTCTTC. This sequence encodes CSVVGGINNEQFF.

The chain combines TRBV2 with TRBJ2-7, with TRBD1 matching 9 bases. Germline CDR1 and CDR2: SNHLY and FYNNEI. J lost 2 bases, V lost 6 bases, and 5 bases had no gene match. The CDR3 loop spans 14 amino acids. The DNA of the CDR3 is TGTGCCAGCAGCAAAACAGGGGGCACCTACGAGCAGTACTTC. Translating it yields CASSKTGGTYEQYF.

This clonotype has ten or more counts. The V gene is TRBV3-1, the J gene TRBJ2-7, with D possibly being TRBD2 (6 bases). Germline V gene sequence: CDR1 LGHDT, CDR2 YNNKEL (reference sequence). CDR3 length: 14 amino acids. V was shortened by 1 base and J by 3 bases, with 10 bases between the two germline ends. In DNA form, the CDR3 reads TGTGCCAGCAGCCAAGTGGCGGGGATCTACGAGCAGTACTTC. Protein: CASSQVAGIYEQYF.

Many counts were recorded for this clonotype. This chain connects TRBV20-1 to TRBJ2-3, with TRBD1 as a possible D gene (6 bases). The length of the CDR3 is 12 residues. Germline V gives CDR1 DFQATT, CDR2 SNEGSKA (reference sequence). The V gene lost 4 bases and the J gene lost 5 bases, with 10 bases spanning the gap. CDR3 DNA sequence: TGCAGTGCTACAGGGGCCGGAGATACGCAGTATTTT. Encoded protein: CSATGAGDTQYF.